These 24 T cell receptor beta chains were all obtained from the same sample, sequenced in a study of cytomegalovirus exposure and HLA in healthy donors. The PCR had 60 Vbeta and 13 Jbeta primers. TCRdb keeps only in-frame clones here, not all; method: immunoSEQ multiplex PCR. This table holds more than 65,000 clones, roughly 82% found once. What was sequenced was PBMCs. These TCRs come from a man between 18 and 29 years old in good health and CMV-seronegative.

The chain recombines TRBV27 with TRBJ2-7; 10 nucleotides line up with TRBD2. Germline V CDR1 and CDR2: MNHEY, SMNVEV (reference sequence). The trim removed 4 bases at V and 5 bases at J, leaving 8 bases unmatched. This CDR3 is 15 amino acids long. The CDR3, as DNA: TGTGCCAGCAGTTGGGCCCTAGCGGGAGTAAACGAGCAGTACTTC. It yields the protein CASSWALAGVNEQYF.

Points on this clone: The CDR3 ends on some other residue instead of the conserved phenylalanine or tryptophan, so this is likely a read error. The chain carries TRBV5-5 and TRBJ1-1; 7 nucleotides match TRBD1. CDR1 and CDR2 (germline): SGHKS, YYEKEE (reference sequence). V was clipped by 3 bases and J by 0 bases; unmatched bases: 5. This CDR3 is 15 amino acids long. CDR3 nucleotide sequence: TGTGCCAGCAGCTGGGCCGGGACAGTGAACACTGAAGCTTTCTTG. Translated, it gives CASSWAGTVNTEAFL.

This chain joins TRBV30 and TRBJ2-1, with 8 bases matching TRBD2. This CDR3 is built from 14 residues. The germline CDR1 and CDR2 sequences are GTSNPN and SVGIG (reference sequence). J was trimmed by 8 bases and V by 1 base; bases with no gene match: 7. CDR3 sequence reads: CAWSDPGLGDEQFF. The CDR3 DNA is TGTGCCTGGAGTGATCCGGGACTAGGAGATGAGCAGTTCTTC.

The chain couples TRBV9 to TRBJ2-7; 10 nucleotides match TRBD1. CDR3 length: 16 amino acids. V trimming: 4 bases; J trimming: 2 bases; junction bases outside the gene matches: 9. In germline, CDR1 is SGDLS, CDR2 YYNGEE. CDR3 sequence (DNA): TGTGCCAGCAGCCCGGGGGCCGGGACAGGGGCCTACGAGCAGTACTTC. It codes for CASSPGAGTGAYEQYF.

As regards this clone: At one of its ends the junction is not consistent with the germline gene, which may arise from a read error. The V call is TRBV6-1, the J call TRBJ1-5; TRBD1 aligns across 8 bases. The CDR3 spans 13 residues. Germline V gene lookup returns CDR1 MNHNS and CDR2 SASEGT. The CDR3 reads CATSGQGHQPQHF. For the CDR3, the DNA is TGTGCCACCAGTGGACAGGGACATCAGCCCCAGCATTTT.

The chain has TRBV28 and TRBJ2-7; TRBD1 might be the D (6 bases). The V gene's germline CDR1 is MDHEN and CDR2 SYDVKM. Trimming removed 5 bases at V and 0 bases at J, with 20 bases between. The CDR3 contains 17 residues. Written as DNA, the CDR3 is TGTGCCAGCAGTCCCCAGGGGCCCGACCCTAGCTCCTACGAGCAGTACTTC. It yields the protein CASSPQGPDPSSYEQYF.

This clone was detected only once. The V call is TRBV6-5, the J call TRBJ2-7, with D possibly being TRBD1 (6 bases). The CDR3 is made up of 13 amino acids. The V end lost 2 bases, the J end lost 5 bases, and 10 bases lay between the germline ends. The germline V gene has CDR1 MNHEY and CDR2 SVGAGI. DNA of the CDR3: TGTGCCAGCAGTTACACCGGACAGAACGAGCAGTACTTC. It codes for CASSYTGQNEQYF.

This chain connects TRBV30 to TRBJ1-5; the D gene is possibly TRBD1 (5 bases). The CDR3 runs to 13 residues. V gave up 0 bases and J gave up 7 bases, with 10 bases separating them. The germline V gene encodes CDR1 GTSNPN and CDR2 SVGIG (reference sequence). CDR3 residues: CAWSVREEQPQHF. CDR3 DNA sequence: TGTGCCTGGAGTGTCAGGGAGGAACAGCCCCAGCATTTT.

The CDR3 reads CASSVDLGTRSGELFF. The CDR3 DNA follows: TGTGCCAGCAGCGTAGATTTGGGTACGAGGAGCGGGGAGCTGTTTTTT. The rearrangement links TRBV9 to TRBJ2-2; D gene ambiguous. With 0 bases removed from V and 7 bases from J, the gap between germline ends came to 16 bases. Per the germline V gene, CDR1 is SGDLS and CDR2 is YYNGEE. This CDR3 region has 16 residues.

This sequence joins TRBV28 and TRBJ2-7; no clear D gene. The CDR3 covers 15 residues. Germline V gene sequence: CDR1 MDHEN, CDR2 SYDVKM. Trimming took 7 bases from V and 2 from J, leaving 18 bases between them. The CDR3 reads CASTPDSIFTYEQYF. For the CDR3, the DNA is TGTGCCAGCACCCCCGACTCTATCTTTACCTACGAGCAGTACTTC. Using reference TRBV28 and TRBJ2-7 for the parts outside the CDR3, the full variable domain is DVKVTQSSRYLVKRTGEKVFLECVQDMDHENMFWYRQDPGLGLRLIYFSYDVKMKEKGDIPEGYSVSREKKERFSLILESASTNQTSMYLCASTPDSIFTYEQYFGPGTRLTVT.

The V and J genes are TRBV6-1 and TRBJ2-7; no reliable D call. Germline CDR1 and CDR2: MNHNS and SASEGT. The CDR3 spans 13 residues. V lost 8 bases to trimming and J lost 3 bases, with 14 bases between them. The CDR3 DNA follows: TGTGCCAGCCCCGGCCCCGGAGACTACGAGCAGTACTTC. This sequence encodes CASPGPGDYEQYF.

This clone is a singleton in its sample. For the CDR3, the DNA is TGTGCCAGCTCACCCCTCAGGGGCTACGAGCAGTACTTC. It encodes CASSPLRGYEQYF. The chain joins TRBV18 to TRBJ2-7; D might be TRBD1 (6 bases). The CDR3 contains 13 residues. Germline V gives CDR1 KGHSH, CDR2 LQKENI. Trimming stripped 3 bases from V and 3 bases from J, with 9 bases between.

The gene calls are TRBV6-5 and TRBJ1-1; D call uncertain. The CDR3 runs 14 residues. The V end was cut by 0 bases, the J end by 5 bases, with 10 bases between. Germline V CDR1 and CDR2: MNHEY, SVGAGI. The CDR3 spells CASSYSSGGTEAFF. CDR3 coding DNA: TGTGCCAGCAGTTACTCAAGTGGAGGAACTGAAGCTTTCTTT.

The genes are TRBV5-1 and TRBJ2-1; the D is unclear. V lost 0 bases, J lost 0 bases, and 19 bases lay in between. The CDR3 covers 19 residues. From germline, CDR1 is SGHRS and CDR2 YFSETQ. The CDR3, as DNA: TGCGCCAGCAGCTTGGAGGTAGAGTCGAGGTTTAGCTCCTACAATGAGCAGTTCTTC. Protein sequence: CASSLEVESRFSSYNEQFF.

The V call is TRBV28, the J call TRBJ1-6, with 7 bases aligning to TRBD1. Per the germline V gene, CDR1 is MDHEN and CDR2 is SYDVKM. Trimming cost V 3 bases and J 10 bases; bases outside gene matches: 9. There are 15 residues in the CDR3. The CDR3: CASSFEQGWGSPLHF. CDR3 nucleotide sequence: TGTGCCAGCAGTTTCGAACAGGGGTGGGGATCACCCCTCCACTTT.

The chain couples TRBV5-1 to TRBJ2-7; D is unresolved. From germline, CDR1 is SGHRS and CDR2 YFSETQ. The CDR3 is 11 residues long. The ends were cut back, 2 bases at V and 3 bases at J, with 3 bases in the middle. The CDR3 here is CASSFNYEQYF. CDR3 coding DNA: TGCGCCAGCAGCTTCAACTACGAGCAGTACTTC.

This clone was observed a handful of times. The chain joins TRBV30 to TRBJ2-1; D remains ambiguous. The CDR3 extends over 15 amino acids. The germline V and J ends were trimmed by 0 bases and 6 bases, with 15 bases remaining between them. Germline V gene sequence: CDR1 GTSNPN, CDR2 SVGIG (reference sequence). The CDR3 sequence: CAWSVTSVRINEQFF. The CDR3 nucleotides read TGTGCCTGGAGTGTAACCAGCGTGAGAATCAATGAGCAGTTCTTC.

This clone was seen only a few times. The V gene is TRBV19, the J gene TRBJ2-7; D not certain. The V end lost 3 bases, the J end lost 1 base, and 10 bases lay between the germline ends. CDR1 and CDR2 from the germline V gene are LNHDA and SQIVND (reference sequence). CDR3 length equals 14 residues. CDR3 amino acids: CASSMAVPSYEQYF. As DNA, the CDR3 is TGTGCCAGTAGTATGGCAGTTCCATCCTACGAGCAGTACTTC.

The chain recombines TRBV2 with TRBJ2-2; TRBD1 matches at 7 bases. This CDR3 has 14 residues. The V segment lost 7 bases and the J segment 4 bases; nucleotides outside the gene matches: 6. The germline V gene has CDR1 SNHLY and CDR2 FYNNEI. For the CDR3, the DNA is TGTGCCAGCATCTCGACAGGGCGCACCGGGGAGCTGTTTTTT. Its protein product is CASISTGRTGELFF. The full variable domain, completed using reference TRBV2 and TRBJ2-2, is EPEVTQTPSHQVTQMGQEVILRCVPISNHLYFYWYRQILGQKVEFLVSFYNNEISEKSEIFDDQFSVERPDGSNFTLKIRSTKLEDSAMYFCASISTGRTGELFFGEGSRLTVL.

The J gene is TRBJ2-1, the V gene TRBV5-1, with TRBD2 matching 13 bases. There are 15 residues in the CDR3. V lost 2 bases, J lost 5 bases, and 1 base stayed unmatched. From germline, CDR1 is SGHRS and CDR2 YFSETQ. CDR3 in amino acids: CASSLGLAGDNEQFF. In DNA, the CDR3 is TGCGCCAGCAGCTTAGGACTAGCGGGAGACAATGAGCAGTTCTTC.

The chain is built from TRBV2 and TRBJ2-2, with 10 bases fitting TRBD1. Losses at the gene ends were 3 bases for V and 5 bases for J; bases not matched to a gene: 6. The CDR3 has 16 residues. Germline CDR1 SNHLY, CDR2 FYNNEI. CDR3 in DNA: TGTGCCAGCAGTGATACCTGGGACAGGGGTACCGGGGAGCTGTTTTTT. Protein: CASSDTWDRGTGELFF.

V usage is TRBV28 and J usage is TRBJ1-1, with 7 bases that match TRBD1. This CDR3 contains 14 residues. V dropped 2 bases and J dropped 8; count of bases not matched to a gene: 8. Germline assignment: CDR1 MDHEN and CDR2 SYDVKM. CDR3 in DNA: TGTGCCAGCAGTTTAACCCTGGGACAGCGGGAAGCTTTCTTT. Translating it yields CASSLTLGQREAFF.

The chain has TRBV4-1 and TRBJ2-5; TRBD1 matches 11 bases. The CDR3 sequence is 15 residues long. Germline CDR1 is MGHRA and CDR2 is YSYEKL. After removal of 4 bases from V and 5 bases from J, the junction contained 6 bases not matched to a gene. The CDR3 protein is CASSPFGTGGETQYF. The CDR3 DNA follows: TGCGCCAGCAGCCCCTTCGGGACAGGGGGGGAGACCCAGTACTTC.

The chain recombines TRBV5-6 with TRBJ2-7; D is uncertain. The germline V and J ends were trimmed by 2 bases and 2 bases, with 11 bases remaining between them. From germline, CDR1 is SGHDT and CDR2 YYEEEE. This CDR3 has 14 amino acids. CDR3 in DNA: TGTGCCAGCAGCTTCGGAACCGGAGCCTACGAGCAGTACTTC. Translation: CASSFGTGAYEQYF.